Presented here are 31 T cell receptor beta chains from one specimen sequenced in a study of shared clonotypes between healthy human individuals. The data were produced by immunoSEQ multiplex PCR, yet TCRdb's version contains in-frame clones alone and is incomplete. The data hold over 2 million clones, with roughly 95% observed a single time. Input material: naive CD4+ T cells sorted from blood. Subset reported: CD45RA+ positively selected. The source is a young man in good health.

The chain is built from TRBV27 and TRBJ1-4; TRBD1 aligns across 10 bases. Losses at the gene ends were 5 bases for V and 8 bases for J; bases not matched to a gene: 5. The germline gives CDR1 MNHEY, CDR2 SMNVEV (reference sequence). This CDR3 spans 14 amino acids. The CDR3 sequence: CASSRTGGVEKLFF. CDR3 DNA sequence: TGTGCCAGCAGTAGGACAGGGGGGGTGGAAAAACTGTTTTTT. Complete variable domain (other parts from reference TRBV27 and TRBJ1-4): EAQVTQNPRYLITVTGKKLTVTCSQNMNHEYMSWYRQDPGLGLRQIYYSMNVEVTDKGDVPEGYKVSRKEKRNFPLILESPSPNQTSLYFCASSRTGGVEKLFFGSGTQLSVL.

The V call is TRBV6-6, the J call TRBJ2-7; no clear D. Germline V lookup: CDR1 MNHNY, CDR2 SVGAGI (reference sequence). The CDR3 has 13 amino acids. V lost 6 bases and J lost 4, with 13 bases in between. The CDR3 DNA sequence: TGTGCCAGCAGCCCCATGTCAGTTTACGAGCAGTACTTC. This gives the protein CASSPMSVYEQYF.

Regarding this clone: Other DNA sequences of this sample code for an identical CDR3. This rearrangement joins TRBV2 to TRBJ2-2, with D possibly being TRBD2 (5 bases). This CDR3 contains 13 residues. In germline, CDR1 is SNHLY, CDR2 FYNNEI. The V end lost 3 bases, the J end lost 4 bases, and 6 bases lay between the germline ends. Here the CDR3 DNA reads TGTGCCAGCAGTGAGGAGGTCACCGGGGAGCTGTTTTTT. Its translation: CASSEEVTGELFF.

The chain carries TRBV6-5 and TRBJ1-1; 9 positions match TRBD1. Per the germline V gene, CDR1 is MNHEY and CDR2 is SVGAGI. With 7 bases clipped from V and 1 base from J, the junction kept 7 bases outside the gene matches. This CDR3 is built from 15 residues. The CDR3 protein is CASKTPGQGNTEAFF. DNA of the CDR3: TGTGCCAGCAAAACACCGGGACAGGGGAACACTGAAGCTTTCTTT.

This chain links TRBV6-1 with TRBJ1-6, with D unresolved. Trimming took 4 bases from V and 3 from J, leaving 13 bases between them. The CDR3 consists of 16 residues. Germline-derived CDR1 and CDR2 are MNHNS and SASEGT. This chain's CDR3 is CASSASVGIYNSPLHF. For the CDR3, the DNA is TGTGCCAGCAGTGCCTCTGTAGGCATCTATAATTCACCCCTCCACTTT.

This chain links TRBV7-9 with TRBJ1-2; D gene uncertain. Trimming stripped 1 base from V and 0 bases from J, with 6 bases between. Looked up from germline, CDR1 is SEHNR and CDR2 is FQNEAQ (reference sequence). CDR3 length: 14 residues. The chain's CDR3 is CASSLEGANYGYTF. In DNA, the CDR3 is TGTGCCAGCAGCTTAGAAGGAGCTAACTATGGCTACACCTTC.

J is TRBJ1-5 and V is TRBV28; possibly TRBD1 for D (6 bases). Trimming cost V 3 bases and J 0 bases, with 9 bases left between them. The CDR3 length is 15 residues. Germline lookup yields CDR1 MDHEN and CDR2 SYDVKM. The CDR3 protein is CASSFTGISNQPQHF. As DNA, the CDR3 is TGTGCCAGCAGTTTCACAGGGATTAGCAATCAGCCCCAGCATTTT. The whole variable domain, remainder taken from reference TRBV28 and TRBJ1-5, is DVKVTQSSRYLVKRTGEKVFLECVQDMDHENMFWYRQDPGLGLRLIYFSYDVKMKEKGDIPEGYSVSREKKERFSLILESASTNQTSMYLCASSFTGISNQPQHFGDGTRLSIL.

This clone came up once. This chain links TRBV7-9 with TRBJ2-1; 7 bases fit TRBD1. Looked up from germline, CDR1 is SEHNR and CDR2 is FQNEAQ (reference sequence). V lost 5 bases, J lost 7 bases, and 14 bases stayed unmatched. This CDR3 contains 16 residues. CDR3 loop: CASSRQGVYGWNEQFF. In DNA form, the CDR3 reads TGTGCCAGCAGCCGACAGGGAGTATATGGATGGAATGAGCAGTTCTTC.

CDR3 bases: TGTGCCAGCAGCGTAGGAACGGGCGGGTTAGTGGAATATGGCTACACCTTC. Amino acid sequence: CASSVGTGGLVEYGYTF. The chain recombines TRBV9 with TRBJ1-2; no firm D call. Trimming removed 0 bases from V and 5 bases from J, with 20 bases in between. CDR3 size: 17 residues. Germline V gene sequence: CDR1 SGDLS, CDR2 YYNGEE.

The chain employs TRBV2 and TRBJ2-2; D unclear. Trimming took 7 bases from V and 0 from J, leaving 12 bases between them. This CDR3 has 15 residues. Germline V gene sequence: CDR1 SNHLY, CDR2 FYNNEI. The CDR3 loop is CASTPIGPNTGELFF. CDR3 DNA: TGTGCCAGCACCCCCATCGGGCCGAACACCGGGGAGCTGTTTTTT.

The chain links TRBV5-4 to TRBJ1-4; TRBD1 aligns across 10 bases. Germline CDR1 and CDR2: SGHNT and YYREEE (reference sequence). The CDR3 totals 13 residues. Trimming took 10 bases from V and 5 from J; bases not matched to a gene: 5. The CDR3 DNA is TGTGCCCCTTGGACAGGGGGGAATGAAAAACTGTTTTTT. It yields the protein CAPWTGGNEKLFF.

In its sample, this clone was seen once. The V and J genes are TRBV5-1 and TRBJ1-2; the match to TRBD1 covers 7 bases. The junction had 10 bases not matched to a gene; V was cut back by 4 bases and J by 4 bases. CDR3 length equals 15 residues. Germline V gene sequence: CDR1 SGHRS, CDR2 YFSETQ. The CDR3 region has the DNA TGCGCCAGCAGCCCAGACAGGGCGCTCTTCTATGGCTACACCTTC. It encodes CASSPDRALFYGYTF.

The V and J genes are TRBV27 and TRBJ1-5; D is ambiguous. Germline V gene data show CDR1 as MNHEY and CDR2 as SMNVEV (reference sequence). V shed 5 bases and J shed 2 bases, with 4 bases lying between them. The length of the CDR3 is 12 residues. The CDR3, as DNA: TGTGCCAGCAGTGGCGGCAATCAGCCCCAGCATTTT. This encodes CASSGGNQPQHF.

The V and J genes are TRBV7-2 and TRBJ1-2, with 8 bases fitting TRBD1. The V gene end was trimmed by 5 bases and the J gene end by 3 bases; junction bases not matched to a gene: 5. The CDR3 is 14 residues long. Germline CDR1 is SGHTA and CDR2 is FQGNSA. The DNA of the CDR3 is TGTGCCAGCAGCCATCTACAGGGGGACTATGGCTACACCTTC. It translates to CASSHLQGDYGYTF.

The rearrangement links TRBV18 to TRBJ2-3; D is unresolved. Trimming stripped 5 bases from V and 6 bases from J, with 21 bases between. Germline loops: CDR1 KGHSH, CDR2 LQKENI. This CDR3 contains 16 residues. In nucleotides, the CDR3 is TGTGCCAGCTCAAAGCTCCAGGTTGTGTCAGTGGATACGCAGTATTTT. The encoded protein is CASSKLQVVSVDTQYF.

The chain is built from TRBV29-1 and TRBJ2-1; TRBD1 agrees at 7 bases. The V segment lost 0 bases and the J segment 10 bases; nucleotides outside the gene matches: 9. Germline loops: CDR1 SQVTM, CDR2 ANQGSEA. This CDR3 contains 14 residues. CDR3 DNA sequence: TGCAGCGTTGAAGATTGGATAGGGGGCCTAGAGCAGTTCTTC. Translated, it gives CSVEDWIGGLEQFF.

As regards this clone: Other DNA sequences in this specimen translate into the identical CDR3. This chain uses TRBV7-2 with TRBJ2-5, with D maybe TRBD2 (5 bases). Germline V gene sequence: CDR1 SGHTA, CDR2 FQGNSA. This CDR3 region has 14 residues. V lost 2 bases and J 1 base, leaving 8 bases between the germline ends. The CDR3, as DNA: TGTGCCAGCAGCTTATCTAGCCTCCAAGAGACCCAGTACTTC. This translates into CASSLSSLQETQYF.

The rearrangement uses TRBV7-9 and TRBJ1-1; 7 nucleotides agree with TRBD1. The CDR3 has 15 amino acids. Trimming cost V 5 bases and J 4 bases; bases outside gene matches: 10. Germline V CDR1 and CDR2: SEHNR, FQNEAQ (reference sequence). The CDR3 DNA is TGTGCCAGCAGCCAAACTCAGGGGGAAACCACTGAAGCTTTCTTT. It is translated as CASSQTQGETTEAFF.

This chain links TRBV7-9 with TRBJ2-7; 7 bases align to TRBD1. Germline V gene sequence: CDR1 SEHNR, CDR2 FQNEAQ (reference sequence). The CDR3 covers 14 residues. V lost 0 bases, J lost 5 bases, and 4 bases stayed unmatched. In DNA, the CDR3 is TGTGCCAGCAGCTTAGCGTGGACAGGCAACGAGCAGTACTTC. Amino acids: CASSLAWTGNEQYF.

The chain's CDR3 is CASSRRSDEQYF. In DNA form, the CDR3 reads TGTGCCAGCAGCCGGAGGTCGGACGAGCAGTACTTC. The V call is TRBV5-4, the J call TRBJ2-7; D may be TRBD2 (5 bases). The V gene lost 4 bases and the J gene lost 5 bases, with 10 bases spanning the gap. CDR1 SGHNT and CDR2 YYREEE come from the germline V gene (reference sequence). The CDR3 length is 12 residues.

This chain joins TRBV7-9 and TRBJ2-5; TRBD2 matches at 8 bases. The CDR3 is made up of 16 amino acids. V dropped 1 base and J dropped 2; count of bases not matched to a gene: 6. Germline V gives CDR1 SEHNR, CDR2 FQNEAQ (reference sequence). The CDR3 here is CASSLGVAGRQETQYF. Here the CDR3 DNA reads TGTGCCAGCAGCTTAGGGGTAGCGGGGCGACAAGAGACCCAGTACTTC.

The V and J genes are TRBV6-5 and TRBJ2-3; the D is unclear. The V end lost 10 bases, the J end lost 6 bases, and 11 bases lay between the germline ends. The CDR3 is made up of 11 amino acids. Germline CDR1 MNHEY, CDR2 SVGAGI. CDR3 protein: CATLTRDTQYF. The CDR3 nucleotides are TGTGCCACCCTGACTCGGGATACGCAGTATTTT.

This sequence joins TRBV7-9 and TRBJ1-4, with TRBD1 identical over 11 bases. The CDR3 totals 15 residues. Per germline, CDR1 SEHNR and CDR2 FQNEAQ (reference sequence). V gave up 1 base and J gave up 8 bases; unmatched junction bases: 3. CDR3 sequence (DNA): TGTGCCAGCAGCTTAGTTAGGACAGGGGGCGAAAAACTGTTTTTT. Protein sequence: CASSLVRTGGEKLFF.

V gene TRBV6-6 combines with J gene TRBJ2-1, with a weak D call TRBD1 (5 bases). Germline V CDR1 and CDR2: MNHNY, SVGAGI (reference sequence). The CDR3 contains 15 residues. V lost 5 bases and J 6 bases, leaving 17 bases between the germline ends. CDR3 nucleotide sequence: TGTGCCAGCAGTCCCCAGGGTTCCTTGGGCAATGAGCAGTTCTTC. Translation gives CASSPQGSLGNEQFF.

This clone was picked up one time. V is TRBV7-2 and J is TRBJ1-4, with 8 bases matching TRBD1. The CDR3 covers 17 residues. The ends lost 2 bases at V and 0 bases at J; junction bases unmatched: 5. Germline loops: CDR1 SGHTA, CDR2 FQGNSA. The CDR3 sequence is CASSLRSGGSTNEKLFF. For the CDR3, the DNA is TGTGCCAGCAGCTTACGATCAGGGGGCTCAACTAATGAAAAACTGTTTTTT. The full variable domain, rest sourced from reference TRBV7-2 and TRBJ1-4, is GAGVSQSPSNKVTEKGKDVELRCDPISGHTALYWYRQSLGQGLEFLIYFQGNSAPDKSGLPSDRFSAERTGGSVSTLTIQRTQQEDSAVYLCASSLRSGGSTNEKLFFGSGTQLSVL.

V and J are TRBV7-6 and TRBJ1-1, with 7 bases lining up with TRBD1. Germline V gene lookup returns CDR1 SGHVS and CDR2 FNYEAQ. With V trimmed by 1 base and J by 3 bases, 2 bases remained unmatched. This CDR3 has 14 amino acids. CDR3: CASSLGQGDTEAFF. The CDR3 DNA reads TGTGCCAGCAGCTTAGGACAGGGAGACACTGAAGCTTTCTTT.

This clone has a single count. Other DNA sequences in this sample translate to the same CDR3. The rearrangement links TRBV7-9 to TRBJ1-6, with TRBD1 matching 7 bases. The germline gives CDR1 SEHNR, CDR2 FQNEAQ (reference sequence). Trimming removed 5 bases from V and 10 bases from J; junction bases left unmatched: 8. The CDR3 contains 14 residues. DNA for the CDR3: TGTGCCAGCAGCCTTGACAGGGTCGAGTCACCCCTCCACTTT. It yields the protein CASSLDRVESPLHF.

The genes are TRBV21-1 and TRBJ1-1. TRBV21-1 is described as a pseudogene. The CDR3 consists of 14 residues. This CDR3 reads CASVHPGMRTEAFF. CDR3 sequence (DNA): TGTGCCAGCGTCCACCCCGGCATGAGGACTGAAGCTTTCTTT.

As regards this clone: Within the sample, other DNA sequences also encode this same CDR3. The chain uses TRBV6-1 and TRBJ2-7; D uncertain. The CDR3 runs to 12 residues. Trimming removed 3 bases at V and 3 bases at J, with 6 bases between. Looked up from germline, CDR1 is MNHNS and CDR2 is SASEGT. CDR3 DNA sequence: TGTGCCAGCAGTGAGGGTAACTACGAGCAGTACTTC. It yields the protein CASSEGNYEQYF.

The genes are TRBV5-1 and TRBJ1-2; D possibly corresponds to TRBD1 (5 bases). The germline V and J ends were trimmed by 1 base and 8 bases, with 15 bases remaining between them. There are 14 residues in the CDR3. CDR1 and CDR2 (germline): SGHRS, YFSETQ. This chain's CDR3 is CASSLNTGRPGYTF. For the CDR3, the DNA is TGCGCCAGCAGCTTGAATACGGGGCGACCCGGCTACACCTTC.

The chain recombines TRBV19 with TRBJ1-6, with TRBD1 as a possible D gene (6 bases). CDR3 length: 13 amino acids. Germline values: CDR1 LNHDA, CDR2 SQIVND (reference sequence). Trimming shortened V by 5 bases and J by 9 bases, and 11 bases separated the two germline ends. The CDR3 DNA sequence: TGTGCCAGTAGTCGGCGGGGGGCTTCACCCCTCCACTTT. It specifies CASSRRGASPLHF.